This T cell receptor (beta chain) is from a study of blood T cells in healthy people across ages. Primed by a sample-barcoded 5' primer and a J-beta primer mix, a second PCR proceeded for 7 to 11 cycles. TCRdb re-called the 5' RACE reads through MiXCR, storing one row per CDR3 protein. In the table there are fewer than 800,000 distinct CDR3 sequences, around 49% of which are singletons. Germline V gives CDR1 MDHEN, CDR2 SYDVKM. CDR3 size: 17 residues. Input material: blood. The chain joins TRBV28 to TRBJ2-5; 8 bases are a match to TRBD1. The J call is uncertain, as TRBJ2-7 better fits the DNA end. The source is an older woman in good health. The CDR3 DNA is TGTGCCAGCAGTTTTCGGGCAGGGGGCATCTCCTCCTACGAGCAGTACTTC. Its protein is CASSFRAGGISSYEQYF.